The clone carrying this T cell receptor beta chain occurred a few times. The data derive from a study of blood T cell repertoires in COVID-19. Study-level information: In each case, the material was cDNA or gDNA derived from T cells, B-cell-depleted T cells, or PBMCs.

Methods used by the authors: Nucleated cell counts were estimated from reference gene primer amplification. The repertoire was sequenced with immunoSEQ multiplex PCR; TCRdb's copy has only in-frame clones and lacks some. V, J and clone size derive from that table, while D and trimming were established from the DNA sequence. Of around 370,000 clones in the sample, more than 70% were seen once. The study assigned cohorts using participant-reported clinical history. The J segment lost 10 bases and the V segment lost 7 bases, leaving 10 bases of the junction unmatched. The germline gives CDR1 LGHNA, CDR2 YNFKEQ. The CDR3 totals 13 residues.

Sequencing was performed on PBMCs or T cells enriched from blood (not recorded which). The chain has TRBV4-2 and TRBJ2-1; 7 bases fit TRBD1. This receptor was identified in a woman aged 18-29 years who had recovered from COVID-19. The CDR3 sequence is CASNGDSDGEQFF. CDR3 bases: TGTGCCAGCAACGGGGACAGCGACGGGGAGCAGTTCTTC.